The 2 T cell receptor beta chains below come from one sample, sequenced in a study of T cell responses to AZD1222 COVID-19 vaccine. Here immunoSEQ multiplex PCR was the method, and the copy in TCRdb shows in-frame clones only, minus some. The table includes some 130,000 clones, 90% to 95% detected once. Sequencing was performed on peripheral blood, taken on day 0 of AZD1222 vaccination. These receptors were taken from an adult in good health.

The chain is built from TRBV4-3 and TRBJ2-7, with D possibly being TRBD1 or TRBD2 (6 bases each). V lost 0 bases and J 1 base, leaving 22 bases between the germline ends. The CDR3 length is 19 residues. Per germline, CDR1 LGHNA and CDR2 YSLEER. CDR3 DNA sequence: TGCGCCAGCAGCCAAGAAGCGAGAGGGGCCACAGGGAGGTCCTACGAGCAGTACTTC. Its translation: CASSQEARGATGRSYEQYF.

This clone was found once. V is TRBV19 and J is TRBJ1-2, with a weak D call TRBD1 (5 bases). Looked up from germline, CDR1 is LNHDA and CDR2 is SQIVND (reference sequence). The germline V and J ends were trimmed by 3 bases and 0 bases, with 14 bases remaining between them. The CDR3 contains 16 residues. The CDR3 region is CASSMAGGATNYGYTF. CDR3 bases: TGTGCCAGTAGTATGGCCGGAGGGGCGACTAACTATGGCTACACCTTC.